Below, 30 T cell receptor beta chains from the same sample are listed, as sequenced in a study of graft-versus-host responses after intestinal transplantation. Their antigen targets remain unknown. The protocol was immunoSEQ multiplex PCR, while the TCRdb copy is restricted to in-frame clones and leaves out a portion. Here the sample spans 55,000 to 65,000 clones, roughly 93% being singletons. The source material was unstimulated CD4+ T cells sorted from spleen or lymph node cells, sampled before transplant. The receptors were sampled from a human donor who was the organ donor for an intestinal transplant.

The genes are TRBV5-1 and TRBJ1-1; D perhaps matches TRBD1 (6 bases). The germline CDR1 and CDR2 sequences are SGHRS and YFSETQ. The V and J ends lost 3 bases and 0 bases respectively, with 12 bases between them. The CDR3 is 15 residues long. For the CDR3, the DNA is TGCGCCAGCAGCTCACAGGGCCTCTTGAACACTGAAGCTTTCTTT. It specifies CASSSQGLLNTEAFF.

The V and J genes are TRBV13 and TRBJ2-6, with no clear D. Germline V gives CDR1 PRHDT, CDR2 FYEKMQ (reference sequence). The CDR3 is made up of 18 amino acids. V was shortened by 4 bases and J by 0 bases, with 16 bases between the two germline ends. CDR3 in amino acids: CASSSDRKTPSGANVLTF. In DNA, the CDR3 is TGTGCCAGCAGCTCGGACCGAAAAACCCCCTCTGGGGCCAACGTCCTGACTTTC.

Here the CDR3 reads CASSFRTGSSYEQYF. The CDR3 nucleotides are TGTGCCAGCAGTTTCCGAACAGGGAGCTCCTACGAGCAGTACTTC. The chain links TRBV27 to TRBJ2-7, with a weak D call TRBD1 (6 bases). The germline gives CDR1 MNHEY, CDR2 SMNVEV (reference sequence). The CDR3 is 15 residues long. The V gene lost 3 bases and the J gene lost 0 bases, with 12 bases spanning the gap.

The V and J genes are TRBV27 and TRBJ1-6; a possible D gene is TRBD1 (5 bases). The V end was cut by 6 bases, the J end by 9 bases, with 12 bases between. Germline V gene lookup returns CDR1 MNHEY and CDR2 SMNVEV (reference sequence). This CDR3 spans 13 amino acids. CDR3 protein: CASSYTGPSPLHF. The CDR3 DNA reads TGTGCCAGCAGCTATACAGGCCCTTCACCCCTCCACTTT.

The V call is TRBV9, the J call TRBJ1-4; TRBD1 matches at 7 bases. V gave up 4 bases and J gave up 4 bases; unmatched junction bases: 7. This CDR3 has 15 amino acids. Germline V gene data show CDR1 as SGDLS and CDR2 as YYNGEE. The CDR3 loop reads CASSPTGFFNEKLFF. DNA for the CDR3: TGTGCCAGCAGCCCGACAGGGTTTTTTAATGAAAAACTGTTTTTT.

This chain uses TRBV7-9 with TRBJ1-1; D is perhaps TRBD1 (5 bases). CDR1 and CDR2 (germline): SEHNR, FQNEAQ (reference sequence). CDR3 size: 14 residues. V was clipped by 1 base and J by 7 bases, with 13 bases between them. This CDR3 reads CASSLVQAPVEAFF. The CDR3 DNA is TGTGCCAGCAGCTTAGTACAGGCCCCCGTTGAAGCTTTCTTT.

The genes are TRBV7-2 and TRBJ2-1; 10 bases match TRBD2. CDR1 and CDR2 (germline): SGHTA, FQGNSA. J was trimmed by 8 bases and V by 4 bases; bases with no gene match: 11. This CDR3 has 16 residues. The CDR3 protein is CASSSPPGLALHEQFF. The CDR3 nucleotides are TGTGCCAGCAGCTCCCCCCCGGGACTAGCGCTCCATGAGCAGTTCTTC. Full variable domain (missing parts from reference TRBV7-2 and TRBJ2-1): GAGVSQSPSNKVTEKGKDVELRCDPISGHTALYWYRQSLGQGLEFLIYFQGNSAPDKSGLPSDRFSAERTGGSVSTLTIQRTQQEDSAVYLCASSSPPGLALHEQFFGPGTRLTVL.

The chain couples TRBV13 to TRBJ2-7; the D is unclear. Germline-derived CDR1 and CDR2 are PRHDT and FYEKMQ (reference sequence). This CDR3 is 11 amino acids long. The germline V and J ends were trimmed by 5 bases and 1 base, with 3 bases remaining between them. CDR3 nucleotide sequence: TGTGCCAGCAGCACATCCTACGAGCAGTACTTC. This codes for CASSTSYEQYF.

V gene TRBV11-2 combines with J gene TRBJ1-1; D may be TRBD1 (5 bases). Germline V gives CDR1 SGHAT, CDR2 FQNNGV. With 8 bases removed from V and 1 base from J, the gap between germline ends came to 11 bases. This CDR3 region has 13 residues. This CDR3 is CASGRGQNTEAFF. Here the CDR3 DNA reads TGTGCCAGCGGGCGCGGACAGAACACTGAAGCTTTCTTT.

On this clone: The junction shows a germline mismatch at one end, possibly a read error. The chain joins TRBV6-5 to TRBJ2-7, with D perhaps TRBD1 (6 bases). Germline V gene data show CDR1 as MNHEY and CDR2 as SVGAGI. The CDR3 is made up of 12 amino acids. The CDR3 DNA is TGTGCCAGCAGTCTTCGACAGGCCGAAGAGAAATTC. It specifies CASSLRQAEEKF.

This chain uses TRBV4-2 with TRBJ1-1; TRBD1 might be the D (5 bases). V shed 2 bases and J shed 3 bases, with 7 bases lying between them. Germline loops: CDR1 LGHNA, CDR2 YNFKEQ. This CDR3 is 13 amino acids long. CDR3 sequence (DNA): TGTGCCAGCAGCCAACAGGGAGACACTGAAGCTTTCTTT. It translates to CASSQQGDTEAFF.

The chain has TRBV10-3 and TRBJ2-7, with a weak D call TRBD1 (7 bases). The CDR3 has 15 amino acids. With 3 bases removed from V and 7 bases from J, the gap between germline ends came to 19 bases. Per the germline V gene, CDR1 is ENHRY and CDR2 is SYGVKD. The CDR3, as DNA: TGTGCCATCAGTGATTCCCAAGACAGGGCGGGGGAGCAGTACTTC. Its translation: CAISDSQDRAGEQYF.

The chain has TRBV21-1 and TRBJ1-6. TRBV21-1 is an annotated pseudogene. There are 15 residues in the CDR3. CDR3 DNA sequence: TGTGCCAGCAGCAAAAGGGGTGTGGACTGGTCACCCCTCCACTTT. Translation gives CASSKRGVDWSPLHF.

On this clone: A read error may account for a junction end that differs from germline. V is TRBV10-1 and J is TRBJ2-5; D is possibly TRBD1 (6 bases). This CDR3 spans 13 amino acids. From germline, CDR1 is WNHNN and CDR2 SYGVQD (reference sequence). The CDR3 spells CAGRGRLKETQYF. The CDR3 bases are TGCGCCGGCAGGGGACGACTGAAAGAGACCCAGTACTTC.

Only a few counts were recorded for this clone. The chain has TRBV11-2 and TRBJ2-5, with 10 bases lining up with TRBD1. The CDR3 has 15 residues. V trimming: 6 bases; J trimming: 4 bases; junction bases outside the gene matches: 8. The V gene's germline CDR1 is SGHAT and CDR2 FQNNGV. CDR3 protein: CASSRGQGRGETQYF. CDR3 in DNA: TGTGCCAGCAGTCGGGGACAGGGGAGGGGAGAGACCCAGTACTTC.

This clone was picked up one time. The chain carries TRBV2 and TRBJ2-1; the match to TRBD2 covers 7 bases. J lost 4 bases, V lost 7 bases, and 7 bases had no gene match. The germline CDR1 and CDR2 sequences are SNHLY and FYNNEI. The length of the CDR3 is 14 residues. In DNA form, the CDR3 reads TGTGCCAGCAAATTGGGAGGGACGTACAATGAGCAGTTCTTC. It specifies CASKLGGTYNEQFF.

The rearrangement uses TRBV11-2 and TRBJ2-2; no firm D call. Trimming removed 5 bases at V and 0 bases at J, with 19 bases between. CDR3 length: 18 residues. Germline V lookup: CDR1 SGHAT, CDR2 FQNNGV. CDR3 coding DNA: TGTGCCAGCAGCATAAGACGTTCCCCATCCGCGAACACCGGGGAGCTGTTTTTT. Translated, it gives CASSIRRSPSANTGELFF.

The J gene is TRBJ1-1, the V gene TRBV18; D might be TRBD1 (5 bases). Trimming cost V 0 bases and J 3 bases, with 17 bases left between them. Germline values: CDR1 KGHSH, CDR2 LQKENI. CDR3 size: 17 residues. The CDR3 region is CASSPPLRWGTDTEAFF. The CDR3 DNA is TGTGCCAGCTCACCACCTCTTCGTTGGGGGACGGACACTGAAGCTTTCTTT. Full variable domain (outside the CDR3, taken from reference TRBV18 and TRBJ1-1): NAGVMQNPRHLVRRRGQEARLRCSPMKGHSHVYWYRQLPEEGLKFMVYLQKENIIDESGMPKERFSAEFPKEGPSILRIQQVVRGDSAAYFCASSPPLRWGTDTEAFFGQGTRLTVV.

V and J are TRBV29-1 and TRBJ1-2, with 11 bases matching TRBD1. CDR3 size: 15 residues. Trimming at V came to 4 bases and at J to 5 bases, leaving 9 bases not matched to a gene. Germline assignment: CDR1 SQVTM and CDR2 ANQGSEA. DNA for the CDR3: TGCAGCGTTGGGGACAGGGGGGTAAGGAGATATGGCTACACCTTC. It encodes CSVGDRGVRRYGYTF.

The chain couples TRBV6-6 to TRBJ2-1, with D maybe TRBD1 (7 bases). The CDR3 contains 16 residues. V was pared by 2 bases and J by 3 bases, with 14 bases between. The germline V gene has CDR1 MNHNY and CDR2 SVGAGI (reference sequence). DNA of the CDR3: TGTGCCAGCAGTTACGTCAGGGGGGTTCACTACAATGAGCAGTTCTTC. This gives the protein CASSYVRGVHYNEQFF.

In its sample, this clone was seen once. The chain is built from TRBV4-3 and TRBJ2-6; D gene uncertain. The CDR3 has 15 amino acids. The V gene's germline CDR1 is LGHNA and CDR2 YSLEER. Deletions cut 5 bases from V and 0 bases from J, with 8 bases between. The DNA of the CDR3 is TGCGCCAGCAGCTCTTCCGGCTCTGGGGCCAACGTCCTGACTTTC. As protein: CASSSSGSGANVLTF.

The DNA for the CDR3 is TGTGCCAGCAGTTACGGGACAGGGGGCTCACCCCTCCACTTT. It encodes CASSYGTGGSPLHF. This sequence joins TRBV6-5 and TRBJ1-6; TRBD1 aligns across 12 bases. The CDR3 is 14 residues long. V was pared by 2 bases and J by 10 bases, with 0 bases of the junction left unmatched. Germline lookup yields CDR1 MNHEY and CDR2 SVGAGI.

J is TRBJ1-2 and V is TRBV21-1; the tabulated D call, TRBD1, remains unverified against the DNA. TRBV21-1 is listed as a pseudogene. The CDR3 is made up of 13 amino acids. CDR3 loop: CASRRIQGIGYTF. The CDR3 DNA reads TGTGCCAGCAGGCGCATACAGGGAATTGGCTACACCTTC.

This clone has just a few counts. The rearrangement joins TRBV6-1 to TRBJ1-2; perhaps TRBD1 as D (5 bases). V lost 4 bases to trimming and J lost 6 bases, with 9 bases between them. The CDR3 contains 12 residues. Germline loops: CDR1 MNHNS, CDR2 SASEGT. In DNA, the CDR3 is TGTGCCAGCAGTGTTGGAGGGGATGGCTACACCTTC. Protein product: CASSVGGDGYTF.

The V gene is TRBV19, the J gene TRBJ1-2, with 7 bases identical to TRBD1. CDR1 is LNHDA and CDR2 is SQIVND in the germline V gene (reference sequence). CDR3 length equals 13 residues. The trim removed 3 bases at V and 5 bases at J, leaving 3 bases unmatched. The CDR3 loop is CASSIQTGYGYTF. The CDR3 DNA reads as TGTGCCAGTAGTATTCAGACAGGGTATGGCTACACCTTC.

With respect to this clone: Other nucleotide sequences in the sample specify the same CDR3. The V and J genes are TRBV7-2 and TRBJ2-2, with 8 bases that match TRBD2. CDR1 is SGHTA and CDR2 is FQGNSA in the germline V gene. The ends lost 10 bases at V and 5 bases at J; junction bases unmatched: 12. The CDR3 extends over 15 amino acids. This chain's CDR3 is CATIPAGGMTGELFF. CDR3 DNA sequence: TGTGCCACCATACCGGCGGGGGGAATGACCGGGGAGCTGTTTTTT. Variable domain in full (rest from reference TRBV7-2 and TRBJ2-2): GAGVSQSPSNKVTEKGKDVELRCDPISGHTALYWYRQSLGQGLEFLIYFQGNSAPDKSGLPSDRFSAERTGGSVSTLTIQRTQQEDSAVYLCATIPAGGMTGELFFGEGSRLTVL.

Turning to this clone: A junction boundary mismatches the germline segment, possibly from a read error. This rearrangement joins TRBV7-7 to TRBJ1-4, with D unresolved. The germline V gene has CDR1 SSHAT and CDR2 FNYEAQ (reference sequence). This CDR3 is 13 amino acids long. This CDR3 is CASSQGRGEKLFF. CDR3 DNA sequence: TGTGCTAGCAGCCAAGGGAGAGGAGAAAAACTGTTTTTT.

The chain employs TRBV7-9 and TRBJ2-1; D assignment may be TRBD1 or TRBD2 (5 bases each). V lost 6 bases to trimming and J lost 5 bases, with 11 bases between them. CDR1 and CDR2 from the germline V gene are SEHNR and FQNEAQ (reference sequence). This CDR3 spans 13 amino acids. CDR3 bases: TGTGCCAGCAGGAGTTTGGGGGACAATGAGCAGTTCTTC. Its protein product is CASRSLGDNEQFF.

The chain combines TRBV7-9 with TRBJ2-7, with D perhaps matching TRBD1 (5 bases). This CDR3 has 15 amino acids. Trimming removed 2 bases from V and 6 bases from J, with 17 bases in between. CDR1 and CDR2 from the germline V gene are SEHNR and FQNEAQ (reference sequence). DNA of the CDR3: TGTGCCAGCAGCTTATGGTCAGGGATTAGAGGCGAGCAGTACTTC. Translation gives CASSLWSGIRGEQYF.

The gene calls are TRBV5-6 and TRBJ1-6; TRBD1 matches 10 bases. V was pared by 4 bases and J by 2 bases, with 3 bases of the junction left unmatched. Germline V gene data show CDR1 as SGHDT and CDR2 as YYEEEE. The CDR3 loop spans 16 amino acids. The CDR3 region is CASSLGQGAYNSPLHF. CDR3 sequence (DNA): TGTGCCAGCAGCCTCGGACAGGGGGCCTATAATTCACCCCTCCACTTT.